This T cell receptor beta chain was recorded in a study of OX40 agonist ivuxolimab in advanced cancers. At the level of the study: Antecedent anti-PD-1, anti-PD-L1 or anti-CTLA-4 therapy was permissible, with 35% to 40% having received some. Partial responses were achieved by three patients, of whom one had hepatocellular carcinoma and two had cutaneous melanoma. Overall study findings and caveats: Nonresponders, in some cases, also had low normalized T-cell clonal expansion.

Worth noting for this clone: Its specificity is unknown.

The CDR3 spans 14 residues. Trimming removed 6 bases from V and 2 bases from J, with 13 bases in between. Germline loops: CDR1 SGHRS, CDR2 YFSETQ. Only in-frame clones appear in the TCRdb table, and some are missing; sequencing was by immunoSEQ multiplex PCR. The sample consists of tens of thousands of clones, around three quarters of them appearing once. Sequencing used CD4+ or CD8+ T cells sorted from blood, obtained in a trial of the OX40 agonist ivuxolimab. The origin of this receptor is an adult with an advanced solid tumor such as melanoma, head and neck, liver or kidney cancer. This sequence joins TRBV5-1 and TRBJ2-3; D unresolved. In nucleotides, the CDR3 is TGCGCCAGCACACGGAGCCTGGACACAGATACGCAGTATTTT. Protein sequence: CASTRSLDTDTQYF.